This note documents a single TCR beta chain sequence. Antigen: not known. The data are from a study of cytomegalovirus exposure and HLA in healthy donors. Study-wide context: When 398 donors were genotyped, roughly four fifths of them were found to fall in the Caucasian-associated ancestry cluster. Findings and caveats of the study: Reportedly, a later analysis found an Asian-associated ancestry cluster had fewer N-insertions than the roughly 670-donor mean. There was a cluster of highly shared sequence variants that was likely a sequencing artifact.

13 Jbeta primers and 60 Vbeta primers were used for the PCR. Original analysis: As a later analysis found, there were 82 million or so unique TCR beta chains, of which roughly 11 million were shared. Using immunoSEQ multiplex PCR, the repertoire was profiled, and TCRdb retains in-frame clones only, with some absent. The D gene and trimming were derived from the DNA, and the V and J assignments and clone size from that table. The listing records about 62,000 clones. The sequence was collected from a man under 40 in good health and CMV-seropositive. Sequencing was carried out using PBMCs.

The DNA for the CDR3 is TGCGCCAGCAGCTTGGGTACTGCCTCCTACGAGCAGTACTTC. It is translated as CASSLGTASYEQYF. V gene TRBV5-1 combines with J gene TRBJ2-7; D is unclear. The CDR3 extends over 14 amino acids. V was pared by 0 bases and J by 0 bases, with 7 bases between. Germline assignment: CDR1 SGHRS and CDR2 YFSETQ.